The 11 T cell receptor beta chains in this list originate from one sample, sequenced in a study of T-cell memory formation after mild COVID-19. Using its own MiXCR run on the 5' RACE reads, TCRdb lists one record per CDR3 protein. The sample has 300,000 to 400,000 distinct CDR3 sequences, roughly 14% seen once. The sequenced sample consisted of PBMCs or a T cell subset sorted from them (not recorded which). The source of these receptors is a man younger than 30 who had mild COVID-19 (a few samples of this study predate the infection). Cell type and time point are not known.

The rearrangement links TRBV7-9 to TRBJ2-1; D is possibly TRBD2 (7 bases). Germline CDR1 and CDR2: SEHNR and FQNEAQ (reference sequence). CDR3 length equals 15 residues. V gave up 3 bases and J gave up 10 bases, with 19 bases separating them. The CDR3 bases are TGTGCCAGCAGCTTTGGGGGGGCCGGGGGACGAGAGCAGTTCTTC. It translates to CASSFGGAGGREQFF.

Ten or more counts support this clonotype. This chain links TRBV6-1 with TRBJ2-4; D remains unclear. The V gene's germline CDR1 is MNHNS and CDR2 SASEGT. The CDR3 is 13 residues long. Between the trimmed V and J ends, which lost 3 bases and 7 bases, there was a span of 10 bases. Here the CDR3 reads CASSEISGNIQYF. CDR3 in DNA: TGTGCCAGCAGTGAGATATCTGGGAACATTCAGTACTTC.

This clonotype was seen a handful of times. The CDR3 sequence is CAISESTEYGYTF. CDR3 DNA: TGTGCCATCAGTGAGTCTACAGAATATGGCTACACCTTC. The chain joins TRBV10-3 to TRBJ1-2; no clear D. Per the germline V gene, CDR1 is ENHRY and CDR2 is SYGVKD. The V end lost 0 bases, the J end lost 5 bases, and 7 bases lay between the germline ends. The CDR3 has 13 amino acids.

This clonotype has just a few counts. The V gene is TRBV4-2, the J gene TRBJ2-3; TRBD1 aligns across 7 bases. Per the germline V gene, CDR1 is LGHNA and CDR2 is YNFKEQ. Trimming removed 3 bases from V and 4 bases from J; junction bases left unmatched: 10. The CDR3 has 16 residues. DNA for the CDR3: TGTGCCAGCAGCCACCGGGACAGAAAATCGGCAGATACGCAGTATTTT. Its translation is CASSHRDRKSADTQYF.

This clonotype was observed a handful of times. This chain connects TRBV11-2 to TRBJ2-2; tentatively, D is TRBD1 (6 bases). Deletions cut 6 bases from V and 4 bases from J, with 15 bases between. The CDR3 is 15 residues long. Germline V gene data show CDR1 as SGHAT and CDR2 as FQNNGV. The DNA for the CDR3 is TGTGCCAGCAGTTTACAGGGAGTAGGCACCGGGGAGCTGTTTTTT. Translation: CASSLQGVGTGELFF. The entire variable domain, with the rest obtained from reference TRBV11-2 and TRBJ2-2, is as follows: EAGVAQSPRYKIIEKRQSVAFWCNPISGHATLYWYQQILGQGPKLLIQFQNNGVVDDSQLPKDRFSAERLKGVDSTLKIQPAKLEDSAVYLCASSLQGVGTGELFFGEGSRLTVL.

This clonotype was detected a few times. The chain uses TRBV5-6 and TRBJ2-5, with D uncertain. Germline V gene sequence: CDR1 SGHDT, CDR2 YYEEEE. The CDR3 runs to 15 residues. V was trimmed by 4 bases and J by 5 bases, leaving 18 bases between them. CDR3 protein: CASSGAWGIAETQYF. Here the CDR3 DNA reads TGTGCCAGCAGCGGCGCTTGGGGAATTGCCGAGACCCAGTACTTC.

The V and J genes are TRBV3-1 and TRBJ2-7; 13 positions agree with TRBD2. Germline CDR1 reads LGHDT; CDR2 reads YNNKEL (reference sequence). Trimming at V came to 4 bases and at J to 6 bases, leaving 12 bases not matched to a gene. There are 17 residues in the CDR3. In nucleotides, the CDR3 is TGTGCCAGCAGCCCCCCCGGGGGACTAGCGGGGACTCGCGAGCAGTACTTC. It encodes CASSPPGGLAGTREQYF.

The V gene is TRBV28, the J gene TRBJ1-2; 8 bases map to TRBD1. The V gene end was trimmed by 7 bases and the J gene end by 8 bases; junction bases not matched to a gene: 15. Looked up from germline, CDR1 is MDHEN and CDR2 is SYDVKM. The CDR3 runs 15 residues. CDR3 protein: CASTLGGQGARGYTF. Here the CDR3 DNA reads TGTGCCAGCACCCTAGGTGGCCAGGGGGCAAGGGGCTACACCTTC.

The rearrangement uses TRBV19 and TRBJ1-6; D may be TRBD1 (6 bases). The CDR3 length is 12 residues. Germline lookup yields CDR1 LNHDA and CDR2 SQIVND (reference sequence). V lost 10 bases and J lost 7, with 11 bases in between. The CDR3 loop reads CATAGGNSPLHF. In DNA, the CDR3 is TGTGCCACGGCTGGGGGCAATTCACCCCTCCACTTT.

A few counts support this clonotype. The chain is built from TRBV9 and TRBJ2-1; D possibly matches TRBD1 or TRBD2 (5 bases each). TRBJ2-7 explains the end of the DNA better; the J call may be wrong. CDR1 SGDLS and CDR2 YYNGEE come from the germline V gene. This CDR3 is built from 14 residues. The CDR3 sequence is CASSVVGRNNEQYF. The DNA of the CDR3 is TGTGCCAGCAGCGTAGTGGGACGGAACAATGAGCAGTACTTC.

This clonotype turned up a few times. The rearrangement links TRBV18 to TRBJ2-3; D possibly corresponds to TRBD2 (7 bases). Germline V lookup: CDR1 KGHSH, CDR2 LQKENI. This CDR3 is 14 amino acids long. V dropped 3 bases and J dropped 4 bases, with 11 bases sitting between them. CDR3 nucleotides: TGTGCCAGCTCACCGGGGGGGCCCCCAGATACGCAGTATTTT. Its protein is CASSPGGPPDTQYF. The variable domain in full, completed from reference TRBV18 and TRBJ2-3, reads NAGVMQNPRHLVRRRGQEARLRCSPMKGHSHVYWYRQLPEEGLKFMVYLQKENIIDESGMPKERFSAEFPKEGPSILRIQQVVRGDSAAYFCASSPGGPPDTQYFGPGTRLTVL.